This passage covers 21 T cell receptor beta chains from one sample sequenced in a study of beta chain features in type 1 diabetes. The investigators reverse transcribed all of the isolated RNA, so they sequenced expressed TCRB transcripts. Assay used: immunoSEQ multiplex PCR; TCRdb lists only in-frame clones, some missing. The sample records about 320,000 clones, approximately 14% being singletons. Sequences were obtained from central memory CD4+ T cells from blood. Receptors originate from a man younger than 40 in good health.

The chain combines TRBV7-2 with TRBJ1-4, with 9 positions matching TRBD1. Germline trimming cut 5 bases from V and 8 bases from J; bases unmatched to any gene: 9. The CDR3 is 15 residues long. In germline, CDR1 is SGHTA, CDR2 FQGNSA. The CDR3 DNA sequence: TGTGCCAGCAGCCTACAGGGGGCTGAGTGGGAAAAACTGTTTTTT. Amino acid sequence: CASSLQGAEWEKLFF.

This clone was counted a few times. In nucleotides, the CDR3 is TGTGCCAGCAGCCAAGTTTTCGGGGGCCACACCGGGGAGCTGTTTTTT. Translation: CASSQVFGGHTGELFF. The gene calls are TRBV14 and TRBJ2-2; either TRBD1 or TRBD2 may fit D (6 bases each). V was cut by 1 base and J by 3 bases, with 12 bases left in between. The CDR3 is 16 amino acids. Per germline, CDR1 SGHDN and CDR2 FVKESK.

This chain links TRBV14 with TRBJ2-4; 7 positions match TRBD2. V lost 0 bases and J lost 7; bases outside the gene matches: 12. Germline V gene lookup returns CDR1 SGHDN and CDR2 FVKESK. This CDR3 is built from 17 residues. DNA for the CDR3: TGTGCCAGCAGCCAAGAAAAAGCGGGACTGGCTTGGAACATTCAGTACTTC. Translating gives CASSQEKAGLAWNIQYF.

This clone was picked up many times. The chain couples TRBV5-1 to TRBJ2-1, with 11 bases that match TRBD2. Germline V gene data show CDR1 as SGHRS and CDR2 as YFSETQ. The CDR3 loop spans 15 amino acids. Germline trimming cut 0 bases from V and 7 bases from J; bases unmatched to any gene: 3. This CDR3 is CASSLVASGRNEQFF. The DNA of the CDR3 is TGCGCCAGCAGCTTGGTGGCTAGCGGGAGGAATGAGCAGTTCTTC.

The CDR3 sequence: CASSDGHDYGYTF. CDR3 bases: TGTGCCAGCAGCGATGGACACGACTATGGCTACACCTTC. This rearrangement joins TRBV9 to TRBJ1-2, with D possibly matching TRBD1 (5 bases). This CDR3 contains 13 residues. V lost 3 bases to trimming and J lost 3 bases, with 9 bases between them. CDR1 is SGDLS and CDR2 is YYNGEE in the germline V gene.

This clone was seen a few times. The chain joins TRBV5-1 to TRBJ1-1; D may be TRBD1 (6 bases). Trimming took off 4 bases at V and 5 bases at J, with 6 bases between the two ends. This CDR3 is 11 amino acids long. Germline loops: CDR1 SGHRS, CDR2 YFSETQ. The CDR3 loop reads CASSQGTEAFF. CDR3 sequence (DNA): TGCGCCAGCAGCCAGGGGACTGAAGCTTTCTTT.

This rearrangement joins TRBV19 to TRBJ2-5; 8 bases align to TRBD1. Germline V lookup: CDR1 LNHDA, CDR2 SQIVND (reference sequence). The CDR3 has 15 residues. Trimming at V came to 5 bases and at J to 3 bases, leaving 8 bases not matched to a gene. CDR3 nucleotide sequence: TGTGCCAGTAGTTCAAATACAGGGGGGAAAGAGACCCAGTACTTC. Its protein product is CASSSNTGGKETQYF.

This clone came up a few times. V gene TRBV11-3 combines with J gene TRBJ1-1, with unresolved D. This CDR3 is 13 amino acids long. V shed 0 bases and J shed 12 bases, with 14 bases lying between them. Per germline, CDR1 SGHNT and CDR2 YENEEA. The CDR3 is CASSLDRGGLTFF. CDR3 sequence (DNA): TGTGCCAGCAGCTTAGATCGGGGAGGGTTGACTTTCTTT.

The gene calls are TRBV5-4 and TRBJ1-4; a possible D gene is TRBD1 (5 bases). Germline CDR1 and CDR2: SGHNT and YYREEE (reference sequence). This CDR3 comprises 15 residues. Trimming took 4 bases from V and 0 from J, leaving 10 bases between them. The CDR3 loop reads CASSAGTSTNEKLFF. Written as DNA, the CDR3 is TGTGCCAGCAGCGCCGGGACGTCAACTAATGAAAAACTGTTTTTT.

This clone was found a few times. This chain uses TRBV5-6 with TRBJ2-3; 7 bases line up with TRBD1. CDR1 is SGHDT and CDR2 is YYEEEE in the germline V gene. Trimming removed 2 bases from V and 2 bases from J; junction bases left unmatched: 11. This CDR3 is built from 17 residues. Here the CDR3 DNA reads TGTGCCAGCAGCTTTGGTCCGGGACAGTACCTCACAGATACGCAGTATTTT. Its protein product is CASSFGPGQYLTDTQYF.

This rearrangement joins TRBV6-5 to TRBJ1-1, with TRBD1 matching 8 bases. Germline V gene data show CDR1 as MNHEY and CDR2 as SVGAGI. The V and J ends lost 7 bases and 2 bases, in that order; junction bases with no gene match: 6. The CDR3 is 14 residues long. The CDR3 protein is CASTETGGNTEAFF. The CDR3 DNA follows: TGTGCCAGCACTGAAACAGGGGGAAACACTGAAGCTTTCTTT.

This clone has just a few counts. The genes are TRBV7-2 and TRBJ1-1; D not resolved. Per germline, CDR1 SGHTA and CDR2 FQGNSA. The CDR3 is made up of 14 amino acids. Between the trimmed V and J ends, which lost 4 bases and 4 bases, there was a span of 13 bases. The CDR3 reads CASSSNRVLTEAFF. The DNA for the CDR3 is TGTGCCAGCAGCTCTAATAGGGTTCTCACTGAAGCTTTCTTT. The full variable domain, rest sourced from reference TRBV7-2 and TRBJ1-1, is GAGVSQSPSNKVTEKGKDVELRCDPISGHTALYWYRQSLGQGLEFLIYFQGNSAPDKSGLPSDRFSAERTGGSVSTLTIQRTQQEDSAVYLCASSSNRVLTEAFFGQGTRLTVV.

This clone was counted a few times. The chain carries TRBV5-4 and TRBJ1-6, with D unclear. Germline V gene sequence: CDR1 SGHNT, CDR2 YYREEE (reference sequence). V lost 2 bases to trimming and J lost 5 bases, with 11 bases between them. This CDR3 has 15 amino acids. This CDR3 is CASSLLGLDNSPLHF. In DNA form, the CDR3 reads TGTGCCAGCAGCTTATTAGGGTTGGATAATTCACCCCTCCACTTT. The complete variable domain, with remaining parts taken from reference TRBV5-4 and TRBJ1-6, reads ETGVTQSPTHLIKTRGQQVTLRCSSQSGHNTVSWYQQALGQGPQFIFQYYREEENGRGNFPPRFSGLQFPNYSSELNVNALELDDSALYLCASSLLGLDNSPLHFGNGTRLTVT.

The chain links TRBV19 to TRBJ1-1; tentative D call: TRBD1 (6 bases). The germline gives CDR1 LNHDA, CDR2 SQIVND (reference sequence). The CDR3 is 14 residues long. Trimming took 6 bases from V and 4 from J, leaving 15 bases between them. CDR3 nucleotide sequence: TGTGCCAGTAGACAGGAGGGGGTTGGCACTGAAGCTTTCTTT. Translation: CASRQEGVGTEAFF.

V is TRBV18 and J is TRBJ2-3, with 9 bases that match TRBD2. After removal of 5 bases from V and 5 bases from J, the junction contained 5 bases not matched to a gene. CDR1 is KGHSH and CDR2 is LQKENI in the germline V gene. CDR3 length: 14 residues. The CDR3: CASSTGTSLDTQYF. CDR3 DNA sequence: TGTGCCAGCTCAACCGGGACTAGCTTAGATACGCAGTATTTT.

This clone was picked up a small number of times. The chain employs TRBV19 and TRBJ2-5, with D possibly TRBD1 on 5 matching bases. V lost 11 bases, J lost 1 base, and 17 bases lay in between. The CDR3 totals 14 residues. Germline V gene data show CDR1 as LNHDA and CDR2 as SQIVND (reference sequence). As DNA, the CDR3 is TGTGCCTCCACCCAGCAGGGCGTCCAAGAGACCCAGTACTTC. It yields the protein CASTQQGVQETQYF.

The rearrangement uses TRBV4-1 and TRBJ2-7, with 9 nucleotides matching TRBD1. Germline CDR1 and CDR2: MGHRA and YSYEKL. This CDR3 is 15 amino acids long. Trimming at V came to 8 bases and at J to 3 bases, leaving 11 bases not matched to a gene. CDR3 sequence reads: CASRLRTGASYEQYF. CDR3 sequence (DNA): TGCGCCAGCCGGTTGAGGACAGGGGCGAGCTACGAGCAGTACTTC.

This clone has only a few counts. This rearrangement joins TRBV19 to TRBJ2-5, with D possibly matching TRBD1 (5 bases). Trimming cost V 3 bases and J 2 bases, with 10 bases left between them. The CDR3 sequence is 14 residues long. From germline, CDR1 is LNHDA and CDR2 SQIVND (reference sequence). CDR3 nucleotides: TGTGCCAGTAGTATGAGACAGCTACAAGAGACCCAGTACTTC. It encodes CASSMRQLQETQYF.

This clone was picked up a small number of times. The chain couples TRBV19 to TRBJ1-4; 8 positions agree with TRBD1. The CDR3 covers 15 residues. Per germline, CDR1 LNHDA and CDR2 SQIVND (reference sequence). Trimming at V came to 7 bases and at J to 7 bases, leaving 11 bases not matched to a gene. CDR3 sequence (DNA): TGTGCCAGTACCGAAACCAGGGGGCTCGGTGAAAAACTGTTTTTT. Translated, it gives CASTETRGLGEKLFF.

In its sample, this clone was seen a few times. The V call is TRBV11-2, the J call TRBJ2-1; TRBD2 is a possible D gene (5 bases). Trimming took off 5 bases at V and 0 bases at J, with 8 bases between the two ends. Germline V gene sequence: CDR1 SGHAT, CDR2 FQNNGV. The CDR3 length is 14 residues. The CDR3 coding sequence is TGTGCCAGCAGCGTTAGCGACTCCTACAATGAGCAGTTCTTC. Residues: CASSVSDSYNEQFF.

About this clone itself: Given a far larger clone just one base away, this is likely a sequencing read error. The CDR3 coding sequence is TGTGCCAGCAGGGGCGGGGGGATGAGCACAGATACGCAGTATTTT. It encodes CASRGGGMSTDTQYF. The V and J genes are TRBV5-4 and TRBJ2-3; 8 nucleotides align to TRBD2. CDR3 length: 15 residues. Germline assignment: CDR1 SGHNT and CDR2 YYREEE (reference sequence). V shed 5 bases and J 0 bases; nucleotides not matched to a gene: 5. Full variable domain (outside the CDR3, taken from reference TRBV5-4 and TRBJ2-3): ETGVTQSPTHLIKTRGQQVTLRCSSQSGHNTVSWYQQALGQGPQFIFQYYREEENGRGNFPPRFSGLQFPNYSSELNVNALELDDSALYLCASRGGGMSTDTQYFGPGTRLTVL.